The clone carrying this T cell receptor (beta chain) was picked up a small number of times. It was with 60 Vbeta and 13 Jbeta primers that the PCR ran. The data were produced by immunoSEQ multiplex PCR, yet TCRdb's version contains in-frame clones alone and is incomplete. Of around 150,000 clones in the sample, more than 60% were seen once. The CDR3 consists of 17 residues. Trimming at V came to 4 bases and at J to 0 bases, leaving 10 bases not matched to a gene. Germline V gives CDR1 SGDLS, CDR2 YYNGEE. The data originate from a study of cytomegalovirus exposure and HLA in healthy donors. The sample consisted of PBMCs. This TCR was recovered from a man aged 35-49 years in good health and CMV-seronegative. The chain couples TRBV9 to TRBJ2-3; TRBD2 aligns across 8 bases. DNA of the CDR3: TGTGCCAGCAGCCCACCAGGCGGGGGGCGAAGCACAGATACGCAGTATTTT. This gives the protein CASSPPGGGRSTDTQYF.